A single sample is the source of the 27 T cell receptor beta chains below, sequenced in a study of blood T cell repertoires in COVID-19 (dated by TCRdb to about 2020). Libraries were constructed by the immunoSEQ multiplex PCR assay. Sourced from immuneACCESS, this table was stored by TCRdb with only in-frame sequences that have V and J called. A share of the clones is absent; for the studies checked, an unresolved V gene accounts for under half, and the remainder has no known explanation. A total of under 200,000 clones appear in this sample, approximately 86% of them only once. Approximately 0.9% of the sample belongs to the ten largest clones. Sequences were obtained from peripheral blood. The receptors here all came from a man aged 55 to 70 with COVID-19, enrolled during active disease.

Details on this clone: The germline gene is not matched at one end of the junction; a read error may be the cause. The gene calls are TRBV15 and TRBJ1-5; D is ambiguous. The CDR3 loop spans 17 amino acids. Germline CDR1 LNHNV, CDR2 YYDKDF (reference sequence). DNA for the CDR3: TGTGCCATCAGCAGAGGTAGAGGTCAGTATAGCAATCAGCCCCAGCATTTT. Its translation is CAISRGRGQYSNQPQHF.

The chain recombines TRBV7-9 with TRBJ1-1; TRBD1 matches 11 bases. CDR3 length equals 15 residues. Germline CDR1 SEHNR, CDR2 FQNEAQ (reference sequence). Trimming cost V 5 bases and J 4 bases; bases outside gene matches: 6. CDR3 sequence reads: CASSRTGGESTEAFF. CDR3 DNA sequence: TGTGCCAGCAGCAGGACAGGGGGCGAGAGCACTGAAGCTTTCTTT.

The V and J genes are TRBV7-2 and TRBJ1-5; 7 nucleotides match TRBD1. Germline values: CDR1 SGHTA, CDR2 FQGNSA. The CDR3 is 14 residues long. Losses at the gene ends were 5 bases for V and 4 bases for J; bases not matched to a gene: 5. CDR3 amino acids: CASSLGQINQPQHF. Here the CDR3 DNA reads TGTGCCAGCAGCCTGGGACAGATTAATCAGCCCCAGCATTTT.

The rearrangement links TRBV3-1 (or the pseudogene TRBV3-2) to TRBJ1-6, with unresolved D. CDR1 and CDR2 (germline): LGHDT, YNNKEL (reference sequence). The CDR3 covers 14 residues. Trimming left V 4 bases short and J 9 bases short, with 13 bases between. The CDR3 region has the DNA TGTGCCAGCAGCCCCGATTGGAGGCGTTCACCCCTCCACTTT. The encoded protein is CASSPDWRRSPLHF.

The chain recombines TRBV19 with TRBJ2-7, with TRBD1 matching 10 bases. Germline CDR1 and CDR2: LNHDA and SQIVND (reference sequence). V was pared by 5 bases and J by 3 bases, with 7 bases of the junction left unmatched. This CDR3 is 15 amino acids long. Here the CDR3 DNA reads TGTGCCAGTAGTGTCGGGACAGGGGCCAACTACGAGCAGTACTTC. It translates to CASSVGTGANYEQYF.

V usage is TRBV19 and J usage is TRBJ1-1; 8 bases map to TRBD1. The germline V gene has CDR1 LNHDA and CDR2 SQIVND (reference sequence). J gave up 7 bases and V 4 bases, and 8 bases lay outside the gene matches. This CDR3 is built from 14 residues. The CDR3 nucleotides read TGTGCCAGTAGTAAGGCAGGGGGCATTAGTGAAGCTTTCTTT. Translated, it gives CASSKAGGISEAFF. The full variable domain, its missing parts supplied by reference TRBV19 and TRBJ1-1, is DGGITQSPKYLFRKEGQNVTLSCEQNLNHDAMYWYRQDPGQGLRLIYYSQIVNDFQKGDIAEGYSVSREKKESFPLTVTSAQKNPTAFYLCASSKAGGISEAFFGQGTRLTVV.

The rearrangement links TRBV4-2 to TRBJ1-1; D is unresolved. Per germline, CDR1 LGHNA and CDR2 YNFKEQ. The V end lost 4 bases, the J end lost 2 bases, and 8 bases lay between the germline ends. This CDR3 spans 13 amino acids. CDR3 sequence: CASSLPGNTEAFF. For the CDR3, the DNA is TGTGCCAGCAGCCTACCAGGCAACACTGAAGCTTTCTTT.

This clone was observed a few times. The chain combines TRBV4-1 with TRBJ2-3, with a possible D match to TRBD2 (7 bases). From germline, CDR1 is MGHRA and CDR2 YSYEKL. This CDR3 has 15 residues. V was shortened by 3 bases and J by 5 bases, with 15 bases between the two germline ends. Here the CDR3 reads CASSQGAGEKDTQYF. In nucleotides, the CDR3 is TGCGCCAGCAGCCAGGGGGCGGGAGAAAAAGATACGCAGTATTTT.

In regard to this clone: The CDR3 end shows no conserved phenylalanine or tryptophan, and so a read error is likely. The limits of the CDR3 on the DNA are not certain, so only TCRdb's listed CDR3 is given. The chain recombines TRBV18 with TRBJ1-1. Germline V CDR1 and CDR2: KGHSH, LQKENI. The CDR3 spans 14 amino acids, including both terminal residues. The CDR3 sequence: CASSPTADFLVSHL.

Remarks on this clone: This CDR3 is also generated by other DNA sequences in the sample. This sequence joins TRBV30 and TRBJ1-3; D unclear. The germline gives CDR1 GTSNPN, CDR2 SVGIG (reference sequence). The CDR3 is 15 residues long. V lost 4 bases and J 0 bases, leaving 13 bases between the germline ends. This CDR3 is CAWTSTSNSGNTIYF. CDR3 sequence (DNA): TGTGCCTGGACCTCCACATCAAACTCTGGAAACACCATATATTTT.

The V gene is TRBV14, the J gene TRBJ2-7, with a tentative D call TRBD1 (6 bases). Germline V lookup: CDR1 SGHDN, CDR2 FVKESK. This CDR3 has 14 amino acids. The germline V and J ends were trimmed by 1 base and 2 bases, with 9 bases remaining between them. The CDR3 loop reads CASSQVAGAYEQYF. The CDR3 nucleotides are TGTGCCAGCAGCCAAGTCGCAGGGGCCTACGAGCAGTACTTC.

The gene calls are TRBV30 and TRBJ1-3; D call uncertain. The CDR3 has 14 amino acids. Trimming took off 8 bases at V and 0 bases at J, with 14 bases between the two ends. The germline V gene has CDR1 GTSNPN and CDR2 SVGIG (reference sequence). CDR3 in amino acids: CAQRAAGSGNTIYF. As DNA, the CDR3 is TGTGCCCAGCGCGCCGCGGGCTCTGGAAACACCATATATTTT.

This clone was counted only a few times. This rearrangement joins TRBV30 to TRBJ1-4, with TRBD1 as a possible D gene (5 bases). CDR1 and CDR2 (germline): GTSNPN, SVGIG (reference sequence). Trimming pared 2 bases from V and 7 bases from J, leaving 14 bases between. The CDR3 has 14 amino acids. CDR3 nucleotide sequence: TGTGCCTGGAGTCGGACACCTTTGCGTGAAAAACTGTTTTTT. Its translation is CAWSRTPLREKLFF.

J is TRBJ2-7 and V is TRBV7-3; a possible D gene is TRBD1 (5 bases). Germline V gene lookup returns CDR1 SGHTA and CDR2 FQGTGA. This CDR3 comprises 13 residues. Between the trimmed V and J ends, which lost 5 bases and 7 bases, there was a span of 15 bases. DNA of the CDR3: TGTGCCAGCAGCCCCGGCAGGGTGGGTGAGCAGTACTTC. Translation gives CASSPGRVGEQYF. Full variable domain (outside the CDR3, taken from reference TRBV7-3 and TRBJ2-7): GAGVSQTPSNKVTEKGKYVELRCDPISGHTALYWYRQSLGQGPEFLIYFQGTGAADDSGLPNDRFFAVRPEGSVSTLKIQRTERGDSAVYLCASSPGRVGEQYFGPGTRLTVT.

The J gene is TRBJ2-6, the V gene TRBV6-1; maybe TRBD1 (6 bases). The CDR3 sequence is 17 residues long. The ends were cut back, 2 bases at V and 0 bases at J, with 11 bases in the middle. Germline lookup yields CDR1 MNHNS and CDR2 SASEGT. The chain's CDR3 is CASSERQESSGANVLTF. The CDR3 nucleotides read TGTGCCAGCAGTGAAAGACAGGAGAGCTCTGGGGCCAACGTCCTGACTTTC.

This rearrangement joins TRBV9 to TRBJ2-2, with no clear D. There are 14 residues in the CDR3. Germline V gene lookup returns CDR1 SGDLS and CDR2 YYNGEE. The V gene lost 5 bases and the J gene lost 0 bases, with 8 bases spanning the gap. In DNA form, the CDR3 reads TGTGCCAGCAGGGCCAGAACGAACACCGGGGAGCTGTTTTTT. Translating it yields CASRARTNTGELFF.

The J gene is TRBJ1-2, the V gene TRBV5-6, with D uncertain. V lost 4 bases, J lost 7 bases, and 11 bases lay in between. Germline V gives CDR1 SGHDT, CDR2 YYEEEE. The CDR3 is 12 amino acids. In DNA, the CDR3 is TGTGCCAGCAGCCCAACGGGTTTTGGCTACACCTTC. Its protein is CASSPTGFGYTF.

This clone showed up just a few times. V gene TRBV19 combines with J gene TRBJ1-4; D gene unclear. CDR1 is LNHDA and CDR2 is SQIVND in the germline V gene (reference sequence). The CDR3 has 14 amino acids. V lost 3 bases and J 8 bases, leaving 13 bases between the germline ends. The CDR3 loop reads CASSISGAGEKLFF. Written as DNA, the CDR3 is TGTGCCAGTAGTATTTCGGGCGCGGGCGAAAAACTGTTTTTT. Supplemented by reference TRBV19 and TRBJ1-4, the full variable domain reads DGGITQSPKYLFRKEGQNVTLSCEQNLNHDAMYWYRQDPGQGLRLIYYSQIVNDFQKGDIAEGYSVSREKKESFPLTVTSAQKNPTAFYLCASSISGAGEKLFFGSGTQLSVL.

This chain joins TRBV28 and TRBJ1-5, with 7 bases aligning to TRBD1. CDR3 length equals 17 residues. Germline CDR1 reads MDHEN; CDR2 reads SYDVKM. V gave up 2 bases and J gave up 7 bases; unmatched junction bases: 14. CDR3 loop: CASSLSVGGSLAQPQHF. DNA of the CDR3: TGTGCCAGCAGTTTAAGTGTAGGGGGCTCCTTAGCACAGCCCCAGCATTTT.

The V and J genes are TRBV11-2 and TRBJ2-1; no clear D. V dropped 0 bases and J dropped 0 bases, with 12 bases sitting between them. The CDR3 runs 17 residues. Germline loops: CDR1 SGHAT, CDR2 FQNNGV. The CDR3 loop is CASSLEGRSLSYNEQFF. As DNA, the CDR3 is TGTGCCAGCAGCTTAGAGGGCAGGTCTCTCTCCTACAATGAGCAGTTCTTC.

The V and J genes are TRBV18 and TRBJ1-6, with 7 bases identical to TRBD1. V was pared by 6 bases and J by 4 bases, with 3 bases of the junction left unmatched. The CDR3 totals 14 residues. Germline assignment: CDR1 KGHSH and CDR2 LQKENI. The CDR3, as DNA: TGTGCCAGCTCCACGGGACAGTATAATTCACCCCTCCACTTT. It translates to CASSTGQYNSPLHF.

This clone was seen only a few times. The rearrangement joins TRBV18 to TRBJ1-2; tentative D call: TRBD1 (5 bases). V shed 4 bases and J shed 7 bases, with 7 bases lying between them. Germline loops: CDR1 KGHSH, CDR2 LQKENI. This CDR3 spans 11 amino acids. DNA for the CDR3: TGTGCCAGCTCACTTCAGGGTGGCTACACCTTC. As protein: CASSLQGGYTF.

This clone appeared a few times. The chain uses TRBV19 and TRBJ2-7, with 7 bases lining up with TRBD1. Germline V gives CDR1 LNHDA, CDR2 SQIVND (reference sequence). This CDR3 comprises 15 residues. V lost 6 bases to trimming and J lost 6 bases; unmatched junction nucleotides: 14. The CDR3 reads CASSSTRQGVVEQYF. The CDR3 nucleotides read TGTGCCAGTAGCTCCACCCGGCAGGGGGTGGTCGAGCAGTACTTC.

This clone was seen just once. V gene TRBV11-2 combines with J gene TRBJ2-1; TRBD2 might be the D (6 bases). This CDR3 region has 14 residues. Per germline, CDR1 SGHAT and CDR2 FQNNGV. Trimming pared 5 bases from V and 3 bases from J, leaving 11 bases between. In nucleotides, the CDR3 is TGTGCCAGCAGCACCGCGGGGTACTACAATGAGCAGTTCTTC. Its translation is CASSTAGYYNEQFF.

V gene TRBV7-2 combines with J gene TRBJ1-2; no clear D. CDR3 length: 11 residues. Trimming pared 3 bases from V and 8 bases from J, leaving 7 bases between. Germline CDR1 is SGHTA and CDR2 is FQGNSA. This chain's CDR3 is CASSFVRGYTF. The CDR3 DNA sequence: TGTGCCAGCAGCTTCGTTCGGGGCTACACCTTC.

The V and J genes are TRBV5-1 and TRBJ1-1; no reliable D call. Trimming stripped 0 bases from V and 1 base from J, with 7 bases between. Germline-derived CDR1 and CDR2 are SGHRS and YFSETQ. The CDR3 loop spans 14 amino acids. Written as DNA, the CDR3 is TGCGCCAGCAGCTTGGAGTTAGCGAACACTGAAGCTTTCTTT. Translation gives CASSLELANTEAFF. The full variable domain, its missing parts supplied by reference TRBV5-1 and TRBJ1-1, is KAGVTQTPRYLIKTRGQQVTLSCSPISGHRSVSWYQQTPGQGLQFLFEYFSETQRNKGNFPGRFSGRQFSNSRSEMNVSTLELGDSALYLCASSLELANTEAFFGQGTRLTVV.

This clone was seen only a few times. V is TRBV6-5 and J is TRBJ1-2; D is perhaps TRBD1 (6 bases). Per germline, CDR1 MNHEY and CDR2 SVGAGI. The CDR3 runs to 13 residues. V was shortened by 2 bases and J by 4 bases, with 8 bases between the two germline ends. The CDR3 DNA reads as TGTGCCAGCAGTTACGGGGGCGTCTATGGCTACACCTTC. Protein sequence: CASSYGGVYGYTF.